The 17 T cell receptor beta chains below all came from one sample that was sequenced in a study of CD8+CD57+ T cells in acquired aplastic anemia. Profiles of TCR beta VDJ and CDR3 were generated from a genomic DNA template. TCRdb independently ran MiXCR on the reads; one entry per CDR3 protein. The data show tens of thousands of distinct CDR3 sequences, roughly 69% seen once. Source material: sorted CD4+, CD8+, or CD8+CD57+ T cells (not recorded which) from PBMCs. The receptors here all came from a human donor in good health, serving as a control.

The genes are TRBV15 and TRBJ1-2; perhaps TRBD1 as D (5 bases). Per the germline V gene, CDR1 is LNHNV and CDR2 is YYDKDF (reference sequence). The CDR3 spans 15 residues. Trimming cost V 4 bases and J 4 bases, with 16 bases left between them. The CDR3 region is CATSTLTTATYGYTF. The CDR3 DNA is TGTGCCACCAGCACCCTCACGACAGCGACCTATGGCTACACCTTC.

J is TRBJ1-1 and V is TRBV25-1, with D maybe TRBD1 (6 bases). Germline loops: CDR1 MGHDK, CDR2 SYGVNS. The CDR3 runs to 15 residues. V dropped 5 bases and J dropped 0 bases, with 13 bases sitting between them. The CDR3 region has the DNA TGTGCCAGCAGTAGGGCCGGGGGCATGAACACTGAAGCTTTCTTT. It is translated as CASSRAGGMNTEAFF.

The chain recombines TRBV10-2 with TRBJ2-7; TRBD1 aligns across 7 bases. CDR3 length equals 16 residues. CDR1 WSHSY and CDR2 SAAADI come from the germline V gene. The V segment lost 2 bases and the J segment 0 bases; nucleotides outside the gene matches: 7. In DNA form, the CDR3 reads TGCGCCAGCAGTGAGACCGGGACAGAAAGCTCCTACGAGCAGTACTTC. It is translated as CASSETGTESSYEQYF.

By share, this clonotype ranks as medium-sized. The chain couples TRBV24-1 to TRBJ2-3; D is perhaps TRBD2 (6 bases). The germline V gene encodes CDR1 KGHDR and CDR2 SFDVKD. The CDR3 is 15 residues long. Trimming removed 8 bases at V and 3 bases at J, with 17 bases between. The CDR3 loop reads CATTGSGDPTDTQYF. CDR3 nucleotides: TGTGCCACCACCGGTAGCGGAGACCCAACAGATACGCAGTATTTT.

V usage is TRBV15 and J usage is TRBJ1-6; 7 bases align to TRBD1. This CDR3 has 16 residues. The germline V gene encodes CDR1 LNHNV and CDR2 YYDKDF (reference sequence). Trimming cost V 2 bases and J 7 bases; bases outside gene matches: 8. The CDR3 sequence: CATSRHTTGINSPLHF. The DNA of the CDR3 is TGTGCCACCAGCAGACATACGACAGGGATCAATTCACCCCTCCACTTT.

With regard to this clonotype: One junction end disagrees with the germline gene, perhaps due to a read error. This sequence joins TRBV7-9 and TRBJ2-1; tentatively, D is TRBD1 (5 bases). This CDR3 spans 13 amino acids. Germline V lookup: CDR1 SEHNR, CDR2 FQNEAQ (reference sequence). CDR3 DNA sequence: TGTGCCAGCAGTTTAGACAGCCAGAATGAGCAGTTCTTC. It is translated as CASSLDSQNEQFF.

The V call is TRBV3-1, the J call TRBJ1-2, with 9 bases that match TRBD1. The CDR3 consists of 13 residues. CDR1 is LGHDT and CDR2 is YNNKEL in the germline V gene (reference sequence). V was pared by 1 base and J by 8 bases, with 2 bases of the junction left unmatched. CDR3 sequence: CASSQGTGEGYTF. CDR3 DNA sequence: TGTGCCAGCAGCCAAGGGACAGGGGAGGGCTACACCTTC.

This rearrangement joins TRBV19 to TRBJ1-2, with D maybe TRBD1 (6 bases). The V and J ends lost 6 bases and 5 bases respectively, with 16 bases between them. In germline, CDR1 is LNHDA, CDR2 SQIVND (reference sequence). This CDR3 is 14 amino acids long. The CDR3 DNA reads as TGTGCCAGTAGAGGGGACATAGGCGTGTATGGCTACACCTTC. Translated, it gives CASRGDIGVYGYTF.

CDR3 loop: CSVGTGAYDQYF. The DNA for the CDR3 is TGCAGCGTTGGGACAGGGGCCTACGACCAGTACTTC. The gene calls are TRBV29-1 and TRBJ2-5; 9 positions agree with TRBD1. With 4 bases clipped from V and 10 bases from J, the junction kept 7 bases outside the gene matches. The length of the CDR3 is 12 residues. From germline, CDR1 is SQVTM and CDR2 ANQGSEA. Together with reference TRBV29-1 and TRBJ2-5, the CDR3 gives the full variable domain: SAVISQKPSRDICQRGTSLTIQCQVDSQVTMMFWYRQQPGQSLTLIATANQGSEATYESGFVIDKFPISRPNLTFSTLTVSNMSPEDSSIYLCSVGTGAYDQYFGPGTRLLVL.

The chain links TRBV25-1 to TRBJ2-7, with TRBD2 identical over 10 bases. Germline loops: CDR1 MGHDK, CDR2 SYGVNS. The V segment lost 6 bases and the J segment 2 bases; nucleotides outside the gene matches: 10. The CDR3 length is 16 residues. The CDR3, as DNA: TGTGCCAGCAGCCCCCAGAGCGGGGGGGCCGCCTACGAGCAGTACTTC. Protein product: CASSPQSGGAAYEQYF.

The CDR3 region is CASAFLGNEQYF. Here the CDR3 DNA reads TGTGCCAGCGCATTTTTAGGGAACGAGCAGTACTTC. The chain has TRBV7-9 and TRBJ2-7; D gene ambiguous. CDR1 and CDR2 (germline): SEHNR, FQNEAQ (reference sequence). This CDR3 region has 12 residues. The V end was cut by 8 bases, the J end by 5 bases, with 13 bases between.

V usage is TRBV14 and J usage is TRBJ2-7, with no clear D. Trimming stripped 6 bases from V and 3 bases from J, with 12 bases between. The CDR3 is made up of 13 amino acids. Germline V lookup: CDR1 SGHDN, CDR2 FVKESK. For the CDR3, the DNA is TGTGCCAGCAGTTACGCAGGAAACTACGAGCAGTACTTC. It codes for CASSYAGNYEQYF.

Remarks on this clonotype: At one end, the junction sequence differs from germline, possibly due to a read error. The V and J genes are TRBV7-2 and TRBJ1-6, with TRBD1 identical over 8 bases. The CDR3 consists of 14 residues. Per germline, CDR1 SGHTA and CDR2 FQGNSA. The CDR3 DNA follows: TGTGCCAGCAGACCCCAGGGGGCGGCTTCACCCCCCCACTTT. Translation: CASRPQGAASPPHF.

The chain links TRBV5-1 to TRBJ2-2; D is uncertain. The V end lost 2 bases, the J end lost 8 bases, and 7 bases lay between the germline ends. This CDR3 spans 12 amino acids. Per germline, CDR1 SGHRS and CDR2 YFSETQ. CDR3 sequence (DNA): TGCGCCAGCAGCTTCGCCACGGGGGAGCTGTTTTTT. Protein product: CASSFATGELFF.

The rearrangement links TRBV7-2 to TRBJ2-5; weak D call: TRBD1 (6 bases). Per the germline V gene, CDR1 is SGHTA and CDR2 is FQGNSA. Trimming took off 5 bases at V and 5 bases at J, with 12 bases between the two ends. This CDR3 region has 13 residues. This CDR3 reads CASSQGHEETQYF. CDR3 bases: TGTGCCAGCAGCCAGGGACACGAGGAGACCCAGTACTTC.

J is TRBJ1-1 and V is TRBV25-1; 8 bases are shared with TRBD1. The CDR3 is 17 amino acids. The germline CDR1 and CDR2 sequences are MGHDK and SYGVNS. The ends lost 3 bases at V and 2 bases at J; junction bases unmatched: 11. The CDR3 DNA reads as TGTGCCAGCAGTGACCCAGGGCACCCAGGGGGCAACACTGAAGCTTTCTTT. This gives the protein CASSDPGHPGGNTEAFF.

This chain joins TRBV2 and TRBJ2-7, with 8 bases that match TRBD2. The CDR3 is made up of 13 amino acids. In germline, CDR1 is SNHLY, CDR2 FYNNEI. J was trimmed by 9 bases and V by 5 bases; bases with no gene match: 9. The CDR3 sequence: CASSYAGGLGQYF. CDR3 DNA sequence: TGTGCCAGCAGTTACGCGGGGGGCCTCGGGCAGTACTTC.